This is a list of T cell receptor beta chains from one sample in a study of technical replicates of blood from several donors. TCRdb's table, derived via immunoSEQ multiplex PCR, lists solely in-frame clones and lacks some. In the table there are fewer than 110,000 clones, roughly 95% of which are singletons. Sample: T cells isolated from PBMCs. The source of these receptors is a human donor in good health. Both conserved end residues are part of each CDR3. A D gene is named only where the DNA matches it firmly. Clone size is not always given. Where it is, it says once, few, many or a class for expanded clones.

D gene	clone size	V gene	J gene	CDR3 DNA	CDR3 protein
TRBD1	.	TRBV5-4	TRBJ2-5	TGTGCCAGCAGCTTGGGACAGGGGAAAGAGACCCAGTACTTC	CASSLGQGKETQYF
TRBD1	.	TRBV5-4	TRBJ2-3	TGTGCCAGCAGCACGTCGGGACAGGGGGCAGATACGCAGTATTTT	CASSTSGQGADTQYF
.	.	TRBV7-9	TRBJ1-2	TGTGCCAGCAGGTTGGCAGATATCAGTGGCTACACCTTC	CASRLADISGYTF
.	.	TRBV6-1	TRBJ2-7	TGTGCCAGCAGTGACGGGTGGAGCTCCTACGAGCAGTACTTC	CASSDGWSSYEQYF
TRBD2	.	TRBV27	TRBJ2-7	TGTGCCAGCAGTTTTATTAGCGGGAGTTTCTCCGAGCAGTACTTC	CASSFISGSFSEQYF
TRBD1	.	TRBV5-1	TRBJ2-5	TGCGCCAGCAGCTTTCCGGACAGGAACCAAGAGACCCAGTACTTC	CASSFPDRNQETQYF
TRBD1	.	TRBV4-1	TRBJ2-5	TGCGCCAGCAGCCAACCAGGGCGACAGGGTGGATTGACCCAGTACTTC	CASSQPGRQGGLTQYF
TRBD1	.	TRBV28	TRBJ2-5	TGTGCCAGCAGTTTCCCCGGGACAGCCTCAAAAGAGACCCAGTACTTC	CASSFPGTASKETQYF
.	.	TRBV28	TRBJ1-5	TGTGCCAGCACTGTAACAGACCATAGCAATCAGCCCCAGCATTTT	CASTVTDHSNQPQHF
.	.	TRBV14	TRBJ2-3	TGTGCCAGCAGCCAAGGGATTAGAGCGGGAGATACGCAGTATTTT	CASSQGIRAGDTQYF
.	.	TRBV10-3	TRBJ2-1	TGTGCCATCAGTGAGTTCACAGGTTACAATGAGCAGTTCTTC	CAISEFTGYNEQFF
TRBD2	.	TRBV9	TRBJ2-1	TGTGCCAGCAGCGTTAGCGGGAGGGCCGATAATGAGCAGTTCTTC	CASSVSGRADNEQFF
TRBD1	.	TRBV4-2	TRBJ2-5	TGTGCCAGCAGCCAACCACCGGGACAGGACTCATGGTACCAAGAGACCCAGTACTTC	CASSQPPGQDSWYQETQYF
.	.	TRBV19	TRBJ2-1	TGTGCCAGTAGTACAGGGGCCCCCCGGCTAAACAATGAGCAGTTCTTC	CASSTGAPRLNNEQFF
TRBD1	.	TRBV10-1	TRBJ1-4	TGCGCCAGCAGTCGGGCCGGGACAGGGAACGAAAAACTGTTTTTT	CASSRAGTGNEKLFF
TRBD1	.	TRBV4-2	TRBJ1-1	TGTGCCAGCAGCCGAAGGACCGTACGACAGGGTGAACCCGAATCGTGGCACATGAACACTGAAGCTTTCTTT	CASSRRTVRQGEPESWHMNTEAFF
TRBD2	.	TRBV6-4	TRBJ2-7	TGTGCCAACTCAGGGACTAGCGGAACCTACGAGCAGTACTTC	CANSGTSGTYEQYF
.	.	TRBV7-9	TRBJ2-7	TGTGCCAGCAGCTTACACGGAGGGTGGAGTACAACCTACGAGCAGTACTTC	CASSLHGGWSTTYEQYF
TRBD1	.	TRBV10-3	TRBJ1-5	TGTGCCACCCGGGACAGGGGCCCTACTAATCAGCCCCAGCATTTT	CATRDRGPTNQPQHF
TRBD2	.	TRBV7-2	TRBJ2-1	TGTGCCAGAAATTTTAGGGCCACCGGGACTAGCGGGGGAGGAGAGCAGTTCTTC	CARNFRATGTSGGGEQFF
.	once	TRBV19	TRBJ2-3	TGTGCCAGTAGTATCTCCCTTACAGATACGCAGTATTTT	CASSISLTDTQYF
.	.	TRBV19	TRBJ2-5	TGTGCCAGTAGTATAAAAGGGACACCCCAACAAGAGACCCAGTACTTC	CASSIKGTPQQETQYF
.	.	TRBV7-6	TRBJ1-1	TGTGCCAGCAGCTTAGAAAGGGGGGGCGAAGCTTTCTTT	CASSLERGGEAFF
TRBD2	once	TRBV4-1	TRBJ2-3	TGCGCCAGCAGCCAAGTGTTCGGGGGGGCCCGGGCTAGCACAGATACGCAGTATTTT	CASSQVFGGARASTDTQYF
TRBD2	.	TRBV25-1	TRBJ2-2	TGTGCCAGCAGTCTGGCTAGCGGGAACACCGGGGAGCTGTTTTTT	CASSLASGNTGELFF
.	.	TRBV6-5	TRBJ2-1	TGTGCCAGCAGTTACCCCTGGGCCGGCGATGAGCAGTTCTTC	CASSYPWAGDEQFF
TRBD1	.	TRBV13	TRBJ1-3	TGTGCCAGCAGCTCGTGGGAAGGGGGCGATTCTGGAAACACCATATATTTT	CASSSWEGGDSGNTIYF
TRBD2	.	TRBV4-2	TRBJ2-5	TGTGCCAGCAGCCAAGCGACTAGCGGGAGAGAGACCCAGTACTTC	CASSQATSGRETQYF
.	.	TRBV5-1	TRBJ2-7	TGCGCCAGCAGCCCACCCGCTAGCGTCCCCTACGAGCAGTACTTC	CASSPPASVPYEQYF
TRBD2	.	TRBV5-4	TRBJ2-2	TGTGCCAGCATCCCTGGGGCTAGCGGGGGCACCGGGGAGCTGTTTTTT	CASIPGASGGTGELFF
TRBD2	.	TRBV5-4	TRBJ2-1	TGTGCCAGCAGCTTGCCCACTAGCGGGGGGGGAAGGGGAGAGCAGTTCTTC	CASSLPTSGGGRGEQFF
TRBD2	.	TRBV7-2	TRBJ2-2	TGTGCCAGCAGCTTAACTAGCGGGGGGCCATACACCGGGGAGCTGTTTTTT	CASSLTSGGPYTGELFF
.	.	TRBV4-1	TRBJ2-7	TGCGCCAGCAGCCAGGTGGGGCCCGGTCGGTCCTACGAGCAGTACTTC	CASSQVGPGRSYEQYF
TRBD1	.	TRBV19	TRBJ2-7	TGTGCCAGTAGTATAACAGGGGTTTTATTCTACGAGCAGTACTTC	CASSITGVLFYEQYF
TRBD1	.	TRBV10-3	TRBJ2-7	TGTGCCATCAGCCCGGGACAGGGTCAGTACGAGCAGTACTTC	CAISPGQGQYEQYF
TRBD1	.	TRBV2	TRBJ2-1	TGTGCCAGCATCCCGGGACAGGGGACCTTTGTTGAGCAGTTCTTC	CASIPGQGTFVEQFF
.	.	TRBV18	TRBJ1-3	TGTGCCAGCTCACCTTCGGTTAAGGGAAACACCATATATTTT	CASSPSVKGNTIYF
.	.	TRBV4-2	TRBJ2-1	TGTGCCAGCAGCCCAAACTACGTGACAGCAGGAAATGAGCAGTTCTTC	CASSPNYVTAGNEQFF
.	.	TRBV28	TRBJ1-5	TGTGCCAGCACCTACCGGCGGGGGCAGCCCCAGCATTTT	CASTYRRGQPQHF
.	once	TRBV7-9	TRBJ1-2	TGTGCCAGCACCTTTCAAACCGGGATCTATGGCTACACCTTC	CASTFQTGIYGYTF
.	.	TRBV9	TRBJ1-3	TGTGCCAGCAGCGTAGTCGGAGGGCCTGGAAACACCATATATTTT	CASSVVGGPGNTIYF